A single sample gave rise to the 8 T cell receptor beta chains below, sequenced in a study of T cells after yellow fever vaccination. TCRdb passed the 5' RACE reads through MiXCR, listing each CDR3 protein once. There are 450,000 to 650,000 distinct CDR3 sequences in the sample; around an eighth occur only once, and 11% to 15% lies in the top ten. The sample consisted of PBMCs, taken on the day of the yellow fever booster vaccination. Source of these receptors: a young man who received the YFV17D yellow fever vaccine.

The chain is built from TRBV28 and TRBJ2-5, with TRBD2 matching over 14 bases. J gave up 1 base and V 4 bases, and 5 bases lay outside the gene matches. The CDR3 runs 17 residues. CDR1 and CDR2 (germline): MDHEN, SYDVKM. CDR3 residues: CASSSPGTSGSQETQYF. In DNA form, the CDR3 reads TGTGCCAGCAGTTCACCAGGGACTAGCGGGAGCCAAGAGACCCAGTACTTC.

The chain links TRBV5-1 to TRBJ2-1; 11 bases align to TRBD2. Germline loops: CDR1 SGHRS, CDR2 YFSETQ. V trimming: 2 bases; J trimming: 8 bases; junction bases outside the gene matches: 12. The CDR3 contains 17 residues. CDR3: CASSLRQGLAEWDEQFF. CDR3 sequence (DNA): TGCGCCAGCAGCTTACGACAGGGACTAGCGGAATGGGATGAGCAGTTCTTC.

This clonotype appeared a few times. The chain combines TRBV29-1 with TRBJ2-7; no clear D gene. The CDR3 covers 13 residues. V shed 1 base and J shed 2 bases, with 9 bases lying between them. Germline CDR1 reads SQVTM; CDR2 reads ANQGSEA. The DNA of the CDR3 is TGCAGCGTTGAAGGACGGAACCCCTACGAGCAGTACTTC. Protein product: CSVEGRNPYEQYF.

Regarding this clonotype: A much larger clone differs from this one at a single base, so this may be a read error. This CDR3 reads CSGDRENNEQFF. CDR3 DNA sequence: TGCAGCGGGGACAGGGAGAACAATGAGCAGTTCTTC. V and J are TRBV29-1 and TRBJ2-1, with 9 bases fitting TRBD1. Germline V CDR1 and CDR2: SQVTM, ANQGSEA. Trimming took 7 bases from V and 5 from J; bases not matched to a gene: 3. The CDR3 covers 12 residues.

This clonotype has more than one count but fewer than ten. The chain joins TRBV15 to TRBJ1-6; 9 bases are a match to TRBD1. V lost 0 bases and J lost 10; bases outside the gene matches: 4. The CDR3 runs 15 residues. The germline V gene has CDR1 LNHNV and CDR2 YYDKDF (reference sequence). This CDR3 reads CATSRETGGVSPLHF. The DNA of the CDR3 is TGTGCCACCAGCAGAGAAACAGGGGGCGTCTCACCCCTCCACTTT.

This clonotype was picked up a small number of times. This chain uses TRBV27 with TRBJ1-2; 8 bases line up with TRBD1. The CDR3 has 17 residues. V lost 3 bases, J lost 2 bases, and 11 bases stayed unmatched. Germline V gene lookup returns CDR1 MNHEY and CDR2 SMNVEV (reference sequence). The CDR3 loop is CASSFRVQGATNYGYTF. CDR3 sequence (DNA): TGTGCCAGCAGTTTCAGAGTGCAGGGGGCGACCAACTATGGCTACACCTTC.

This chain connects TRBV25-1 to TRBJ2-5; TRBD2 agrees at 7 bases. The germline gives CDR1 MGHDK, CDR2 SYGVNS. The CDR3 extends over 19 amino acids. With 4 bases clipped from V and 5 bases from J, the junction kept 22 bases outside the gene matches. The CDR3 here is CASSGSSGGGTSDPETQYF. The CDR3 region has the DNA TGTGCCAGCAGTGGGTCCTCCGGTGGTGGTACTAGCGATCCGGAGACCCAGTACTTC.

On this clonotype: At one of its ends the junction is not consistent with the germline gene, which may arise from a read error. This chain links TRBV5-6 with TRBJ1-2; TRBD1 matches at 8 bases. CDR3 length equals 16 residues. The germline V gene has CDR1 SGHDT and CDR2 YYEEEE. The CDR3 here is CASGLWTGLTNYGYTF. CDR3 DNA: TGTGCCAGCGGCTTGTGGACAGGGCTAACTAACTATGGCTACACCTTC.